The 30 T cell receptor beta chains listed next were all sequenced from one sample in a study of OX40 agonist ivuxolimab in advanced cancers. TCRdb's copy holds only in-frame clones and misses some; the assay was immunoSEQ multiplex PCR. The data contain approximately 90,000 clones, around 87% of them seen just once; the ten biggest clones take up approximately 4.8%. Sequencing was performed on CD4+ or CD8+ T cells sorted from blood, taken in a trial of the OX40 agonist ivuxolimab. The source of these receptors is an adult with an advanced solid tumor such as melanoma, head and neck, liver or kidney cancer.

This sequence joins TRBV11-3 and TRBJ2-1, with 9 bases lining up with TRBD1. The trim removed 1 base at V and 7 bases at J, leaving 8 bases unmatched. Per germline, CDR1 SGHNT and CDR2 YENEEA. This CDR3 is 16 amino acids long. The CDR3 region is CASSLGTGTGTNEQFF. CDR3 bases: TGTGCCAGCAGCTTAGGGACCGGGACAGGGACGAATGAGCAGTTCTTC.

The chain joins TRBV6-6 to TRBJ2-7, with D tentatively TRBD2 (5 bases). The CDR3 length is 11 residues. Germline CDR1 reads MNHNY; CDR2 reads SVGAGI (reference sequence). V was trimmed by 8 bases and J by 2 bases, leaving 7 bases between them. CDR3 nucleotide sequence: TGTGCCAGCCGGGGAGCCTACGAGCAGTACTTC. Translation: CASRGAYEQYF.

This chain uses TRBV27 with TRBJ2-1; 8 bases are a match to TRBD1. The CDR3 has 15 residues. Losses at the gene ends were 5 bases for V and 5 bases for J; bases not matched to a gene: 8. CDR1 MNHEY and CDR2 SMNVEV come from the germline V gene (reference sequence). CDR3 bases: TGTGCCAGCAGTCAGAACGACAGGGGCAACAATGAGCAGTTCTTC. It specifies CASSQNDRGNNEQFF.

This chain links TRBV7-2 with TRBJ1-4; D is possibly TRBD1 (5 bases). The CDR3 consists of 19 residues. CDR1 is SGHTA and CDR2 is FQGNSA in the germline V gene. V lost 2 bases and J lost 2, with 21 bases in between. This chain's CDR3 is CASSLSFSGGGLTNEKLFF. The CDR3 DNA reads TGTGCCAGCAGCTTAAGTTTTTCGGGTGGGGGACTGACTAATGAAAAACTGTTTTTT.

The sample holds one count of this clone. The chain uses TRBV19 and TRBJ1-1; no clear D. Between the trimmed V and J ends, which lost 0 bases and 0 bases, there was a span of 11 bases. Germline V gene data show CDR1 as LNHDA and CDR2 as SQIVND (reference sequence). This CDR3 is 16 amino acids long. This CDR3 is CASSIEGSGMNTEAFF. CDR3 nucleotide sequence: TGTGCCAGTAGTATAGAAGGGAGCGGTATGAACACTGAAGCTTTCTTT.

V is TRBV28 and J is TRBJ2-7; 7 nucleotides line up with TRBD2. J lost 3 bases, V lost 2 bases, and 4 bases had no gene match. The V gene's germline CDR1 is MDHEN and CDR2 SYDVKM. The CDR3 extends over 14 amino acids. DNA for the CDR3: TGTGCCAGCAGTTTAGCTGGGGACTACTACGAGCAGTACTTC. Its translation: CASSLAGDYYEQYF. The full variable domain, with the rest looked up from reference TRBV28 and TRBJ2-7, is DVKVTQSSRYLVKRTGEKVFLECVQDMDHENMFWYRQDPGLGLRLIYFSYDVKMKEKGDIPEGYSVSREKKERFSLILESASTNQTSMYLCASSLAGDYYEQYFGPGTRLTVT.

This clone was found once. The rearrangement joins TRBV18 to TRBJ1-3; no firm D call. CDR1 and CDR2 (germline): KGHSH, LQKENI. Trimming pared 5 bases from V and 0 bases from J, leaving 17 bases between. The CDR3 extends over 17 amino acids. The DNA of the CDR3 is TGTGCCAGCTCATCATTACTACAAGGGAGCTCTGGAAACACCATATATTTT. Translation: CASSSLLQGSSGNTIYF. The full variable domain, its missing parts supplied by reference TRBV18 and TRBJ1-3, is NAGVMQNPRHLVRRRGQEARLRCSPMKGHSHVYWYRQLPEEGLKFMVYLQKENIIDESGMPKERFSAEFPKEGPSILRIQQVVRGDSAAYFCASSSLLQGSSGNTIYFGEGSWLTVV.

The DNA for the CDR3 is TGTGCCAGCAGCCTCTCCGGGACGGGTTCCTACGAGCAGTACTTC. Its protein product is CASSLSGTGSYEQYF. The J gene is TRBJ2-7, the V gene TRBV7-9; D is possibly TRBD1 or TRBD2 (5 bases each). CDR1 and CDR2 (germline): SEHNR, FQNEAQ (reference sequence). The CDR3 has 15 amino acids. Trimming pared 5 bases from V and 1 base from J, leaving 15 bases between. Full variable domain (outside the CDR3, taken from reference TRBV7-9 and TRBJ2-7): DTGVSQNPRHKITKRGQNVTFRCDPISEHNRLYWYRQTLGQGPEFLTYFQNEAQLEKSRLLSDRFSAERPKGSFSTLEIQRTEQGDSAMYLCASSLSGTGSYEQYFGPGTRLTVT.

The rearrangement links TRBV2 to TRBJ1-4, with D perhaps matching TRBD1 (5 bases). V lost 1 base and J 8 bases, leaving 11 bases between the germline ends. The CDR3 has 14 amino acids. The germline gives CDR1 SNHLY, CDR2 FYNNEI. CDR3 nucleotides: TGTGCCAGCAGTGAAGACCTGACAGCGGAAAAACTGTTTTTT. Its protein is CASSEDLTAEKLFF.

The genes are TRBV14 and TRBJ2-2, with D unresolved. The germline gives CDR1 SGHDN, CDR2 FVKESK. Trimming shortened V by 4 bases and J by 6 bases, and 18 bases separated the two germline ends. The CDR3 consists of 16 residues. Here the CDR3 DNA reads TGTGCCAGCAGCCTTAAAAAGGGCCTCCGGGCCGGGGAGCTGTTTTTT. The encoded protein is CASSLKKGLRAGELFF.

This chain links TRBV15 with TRBJ1-5; D is ambiguous. The CDR3 consists of 15 residues. Germline V gene data show CDR1 as LNHNV and CDR2 as YYDKDF (reference sequence). V gave up 0 bases and J gave up 0 bases, with 6 bases separating them. In DNA form, the CDR3 reads TGTGCCACCAGCAGAGAACGGTTTAGCAATCAGCCCCAGCATTTT. As protein: CATSRERFSNQPQHF.

The chain is built from TRBV5-1 and TRBJ1-2; possibly TRBD1 for D (5 bases). The CDR3 is made up of 17 amino acids. Germline assignment: CDR1 SGHRS and CDR2 YFSETQ. Deletions cut 0 bases from V and 2 bases from J, with 17 bases between. In DNA form, the CDR3 reads TGCGCCAGCAGCTTGGAGGGCCTGACGGGGGAAAACTATGGCTACACCTTC. Protein sequence: CASSLEGLTGENYGYTF.

This sequence joins TRBV9 and TRBJ1-3, with unresolved D. Germline CDR1 reads SGDLS; CDR2 reads YYNGEE. Trimming took 4 bases from V and 1 from J, leaving 9 bases between them. The CDR3 is 14 amino acids. The CDR3: CASSYGISGNTIYF. CDR3 bases: TGTGCCAGCAGCTACGGGATTTCTGGAAACACCATATATTTT.

This sequence joins TRBV2 and TRBJ2-7; 7 positions match TRBD2. Trimming at V came to 8 bases and at J to 0 bases, leaving 4 bases not matched to a gene. The CDR3 has 13 residues. Per the germline V gene, CDR1 is SNHLY and CDR2 is FYNNEI. CDR3 amino acids: CASLLAVSYEQYF. CDR3 nucleotides: TGTGCCAGCCTCCTAGCGGTCTCCTACGAGCAGTACTTC.

V and J are TRBV28 and TRBJ1-6; D unclear. V lost 3 bases, J lost 2 bases, and 2 bases lay in between. This CDR3 region has 13 residues. From germline, CDR1 is MDHEN and CDR2 SYDVKM. The CDR3 DNA sequence: TGTGCCAGCAGTTTTACCTATAATTCACCCCTCCACTTT. Its protein product is CASSFTYNSPLHF.

The chain joins TRBV28 to TRBJ1-2; D is unclear. The germline V gene has CDR1 MDHEN and CDR2 SYDVKM. This CDR3 contains 14 residues. The V and J ends lost 8 bases and 2 bases respectively, with 15 bases between them. The DNA of the CDR3 is TGTGCCAGCTGCGGGGAGAGGGCCAACTATGGCTACACCTTC. This translates into CASCGERANYGYTF.

V is TRBV10-3 and J is TRBJ2-1, with TRBD1 as a possible D gene (5 bases). Germline-derived CDR1 and CDR2 are ENHRY and SYGVKD. The CDR3 totals 13 residues. The germline V and J ends were trimmed by 5 bases and 8 bases, with 13 bases remaining between them. The CDR3 loop reads CAISQTGLDEQFF. CDR3 sequence (DNA): TGTGCCATCAGTCAAACAGGTCTCGATGAGCAGTTCTTC.

Comment on this clone: This same CDR3 is encoded by further DNA sequences in the sample. The chain uses TRBV29-1 and TRBJ2-7, with D tentatively TRBD1 (6 bases). V lost 3 bases to trimming and J lost 3 bases, with 6 bases between them. Germline V gene sequence: CDR1 SQVTM, CDR2 ANQGSEA. The CDR3 runs to 11 residues. CDR3 protein: CSVDRGYEQYF. In DNA, the CDR3 is TGCAGCGTTGACAGGGGCTACGAGCAGTACTTC.

The gene calls are TRBV28 and TRBJ2-4; 11 bases align to TRBD2. The CDR3 totals 13 residues. Germline loops: CDR1 MDHEN, CDR2 SYDVKM. Trimming at V came to 4 bases and at J to 12 bases, leaving 5 bases not matched to a gene. The CDR3 reads CASSSLAGGNQYF. The CDR3 DNA reads as TGTGCCAGCAGTTCTTTAGCGGGAGGGAATCAGTACTTC.

The gene calls are TRBV14 and TRBJ1-2, with D tentatively TRBD1 (5 bases). Trimming took 6 bases from V and 7 from J, leaving 21 bases between them. The V gene's germline CDR1 is SGHDN and CDR2 FVKESK. The CDR3 length is 15 residues. The CDR3 loop reads CASSRGRGYSGGYTF. The CDR3, as DNA: TGTGCCAGCAGTCGAGGACGGGGCTATAGTGGTGGCTACACCTTC.

The CDR3 nucleotides are TGTGCCAGCAGTGTGACAGGGAACACTGAAGCTTTCTTT. It is translated as CASSVTGNTEAFF. The chain employs TRBV6-4 and TRBJ1-1, with TRBD1 as a possible D gene (6 bases). V lost 4 bases and J lost 1, with 7 bases in between. CDR1 and CDR2 from the germline V gene are MRHNA and SNTAGT. The CDR3 spans 13 residues.

The chain couples TRBV29-1 to TRBJ2-3; D uncertain. Germline-derived CDR1 and CDR2 are SQVTM and ANQGSEA. Trimming removed 3 bases from V and 0 bases from J, with 13 bases in between. The CDR3 is 15 amino acids. The CDR3 nucleotides are TGCAGCGTTGATGACGGATATCCTAGCACAGATACGCAGTATTTT. As protein: CSVDDGYPSTDTQYF.

The CDR3 DNA sequence: TGTGCCAGCAGTTACAAGTTCACCGGGGAGCTGTTTTTT. It yields the protein CASSYKFTGELFF. The rearrangement links TRBV6-5 to TRBJ2-2; D not resolved. Germline CDR1 MNHEY, CDR2 SVGAGI. V was trimmed by 2 bases and J by 4 bases, leaving 5 bases between them. The CDR3 is made up of 13 amino acids.

J is TRBJ2-6 and V is TRBV28; D gene unclear. Trimming took 6 bases from V and 4 from J, leaving 7 bases between them. The CDR3 is 13 residues long. Germline V lookup: CDR1 MDHEN, CDR2 SYDVKM. This CDR3 is CASSLTGANVLTF. DNA for the CDR3: TGTGCCAGCAGCTTGACCGGGGCCAACGTCCTGACTTTC.

This rearrangement joins TRBV6-1 to TRBJ2-7; TRBD1 aligns across 10 bases. Germline assignment: CDR1 MNHNS and CDR2 SASEGT. V lost 1 base, J lost 5 bases, and 5 bases stayed unmatched. The CDR3 covers 15 residues. CDR3 sequence reads: CASSEVSGTGDEQYF. The CDR3 DNA sequence: TGTGCCAGCAGTGAAGTTAGCGGGACAGGGGACGAGCAGTACTTC.

The CDR3 region has the DNA TGTGCCAGCAGACCAGGGGCACATTCTGGAAACACCATATATTTT. It translates to CASRPGAHSGNTIYF. The J gene is TRBJ1-3, the V gene TRBV6-5, with a weak D call TRBD1 (6 bases). V was cut by 6 bases and J by 1 base, with 13 bases left in between. The germline gives CDR1 MNHEY, CDR2 SVGAGI. This CDR3 is 15 amino acids long.

V usage is TRBV19 and J usage is TRBJ1-5; D unresolved. The CDR3 runs to 15 residues. Germline V gene data show CDR1 as LNHDA and CDR2 as SQIVND (reference sequence). V lost 0 bases, J lost 2 bases, and 8 bases lay in between. The CDR3, as DNA: TGTGCCAGTAGTATAGATGGGGAGGGCAATCAGCCCCAGCATTTT. This codes for CASSIDGEGNQPQHF. Combining the CDR3 with reference TRBV19 and TRBJ1-5 gives the whole variable domain DGGITQSPKYLFRKEGQNVTLSCEQNLNHDAMYWYRQDPGQGLRLIYYSQIVNDFQKGDIAEGYSVSREKKESFPLTVTSAQKNPTAFYLCASSIDGEGNQPQHFGDGTRLSIL.

This clone was recorded a few times. V is TRBV19 and J is TRBJ1-1, with 8 bases aligning to TRBD1. The CDR3 contains 15 residues. V was pared by 4 bases and J by 4 bases, with 8 bases of the junction left unmatched. Germline assignment: CDR1 LNHDA and CDR2 SQIVND (reference sequence). The CDR3 DNA reads as TGTGCCAGTAGTAATAGGAAGACAGGGGCCACTGAAGCTTTCTTT. This sequence encodes CASSNRKTGATEAFF.

The gene calls are TRBV27 and TRBJ2-3, with D possibly being TRBD2 (6 bases). Germline V gene data show CDR1 as MNHEY and CDR2 as SMNVEV (reference sequence). CDR3 size: 15 residues. Trimming stripped 5 bases from V and 0 bases from J, with 12 bases between. The CDR3, as DNA: TGTGCCAGCAGTCGGAGGGGCGCAAGCACAGATACGCAGTATTTT. It translates to CASSRRGASTDTQYF.

J is TRBJ1-4 and V is TRBV30; 8 bases agree with TRBD1. The CDR3 spans 14 residues. J lost 4 bases, V lost 5 bases, and 6 bases had no gene match. Germline lookup yields CDR1 GTSNPN and CDR2 SVGIG (reference sequence). CDR3 DNA: TGTGCCTGGTCCGACAGGGGTCTTAATGAAAAACTGTTTTTT. This sequence encodes CAWSDRGLNEKLFF.